This T cell receptor (beta chain) was retrieved from a study of T cell responses to AZD1222 COVID-19 vaccine. Assay: immunoSEQ multiplex PCR; the TCRdb copy retains only in-frame clones and omits some. The sample shows some 150,000 clones, around 95% of them seen only once. This clone came up once. The CDR3 is made up of 12 amino acids. Trimming took 5 bases from V and 8 from J; bases not matched to a gene: 5. Germline V gene data show CDR1 as SGHRS and CDR2 as YFSETQ. This receptor was obtained from an adult in good health. The chain carries TRBV5-1 and TRBJ1-2; TRBD1 matches 8 bases. The sequencing used peripheral blood, collected on day 0 of AZD1222 vaccination. CDR3 protein: CASRIDRGGYTF. CDR3 bases: TGCGCCAGCAGAATTGACAGGGGCGGCTACACCTTC.